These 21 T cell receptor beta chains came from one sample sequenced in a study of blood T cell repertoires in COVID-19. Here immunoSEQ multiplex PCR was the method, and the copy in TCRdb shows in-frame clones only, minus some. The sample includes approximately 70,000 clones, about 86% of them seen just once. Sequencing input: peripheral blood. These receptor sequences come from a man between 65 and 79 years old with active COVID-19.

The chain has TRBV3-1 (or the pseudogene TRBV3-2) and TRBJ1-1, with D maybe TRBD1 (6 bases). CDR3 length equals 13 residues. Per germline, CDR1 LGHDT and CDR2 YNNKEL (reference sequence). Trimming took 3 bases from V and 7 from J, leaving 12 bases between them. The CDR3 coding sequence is TGTGCCAGCAGCCACTCGGGACAAGGTGAAGCTTTCTTT. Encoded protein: CASSHSGQGEAFF.

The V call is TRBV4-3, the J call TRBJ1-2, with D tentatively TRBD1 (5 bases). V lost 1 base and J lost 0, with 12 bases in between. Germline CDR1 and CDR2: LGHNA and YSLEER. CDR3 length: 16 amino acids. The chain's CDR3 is CASSQGSGGTNYGYTF. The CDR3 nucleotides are TGCGCCAGCAGCCAAGGGTCCGGGGGGACTAACTATGGCTACACCTTC.

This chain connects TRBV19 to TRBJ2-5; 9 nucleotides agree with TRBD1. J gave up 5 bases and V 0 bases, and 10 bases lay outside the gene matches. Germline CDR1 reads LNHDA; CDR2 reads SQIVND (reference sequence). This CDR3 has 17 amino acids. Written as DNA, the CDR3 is TGTGCCAGTAGTATAGATCATTGGGGACAGGGAAGGGAGACCCAGTACTTC. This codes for CASSIDHWGQGRETQYF.

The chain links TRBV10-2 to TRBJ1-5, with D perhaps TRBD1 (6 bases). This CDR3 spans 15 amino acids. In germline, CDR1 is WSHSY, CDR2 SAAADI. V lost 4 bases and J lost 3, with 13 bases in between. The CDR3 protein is CASSGGRQFNQPQHF. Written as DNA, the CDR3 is TGCGCCAGCAGTGGGGGGCGACAGTTCAATCAGCCCCAGCATTTT.

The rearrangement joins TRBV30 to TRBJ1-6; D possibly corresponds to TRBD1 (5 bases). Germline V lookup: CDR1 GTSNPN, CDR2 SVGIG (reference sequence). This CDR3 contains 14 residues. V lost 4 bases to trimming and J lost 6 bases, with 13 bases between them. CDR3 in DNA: TGTGCCTGGATTGGGCGGGGACTTAATTCACCCCTCCACTTT. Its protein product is CAWIGRGLNSPLHF.

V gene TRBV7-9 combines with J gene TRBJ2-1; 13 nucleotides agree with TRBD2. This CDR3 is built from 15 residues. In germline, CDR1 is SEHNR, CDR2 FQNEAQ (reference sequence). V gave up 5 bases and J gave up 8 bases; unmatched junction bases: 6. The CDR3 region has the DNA TGTGCCAGCAGCCCGACTAGCGGGAGGCCATATGAGCAGTTCTTC. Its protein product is CASSPTSGRPYEQFF.

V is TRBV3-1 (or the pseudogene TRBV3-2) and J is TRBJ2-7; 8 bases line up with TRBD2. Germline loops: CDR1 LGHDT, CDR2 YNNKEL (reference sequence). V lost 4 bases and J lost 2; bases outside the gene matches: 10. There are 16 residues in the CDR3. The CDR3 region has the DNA TGTGCCAGCAGCCGACAGCCGGCTAGCGGGCCCTACGAGCAGTACTTC. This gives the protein CASSRQPASGPYEQYF.

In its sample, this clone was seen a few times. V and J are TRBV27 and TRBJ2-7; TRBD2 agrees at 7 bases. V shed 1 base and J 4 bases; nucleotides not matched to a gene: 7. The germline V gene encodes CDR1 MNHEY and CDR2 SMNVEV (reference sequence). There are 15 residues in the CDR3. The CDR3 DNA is TGTGCCAGCAGTTTATTTGGCGGGAGCCGTTACGAGCAGTACTTC. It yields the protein CASSLFGGSRYEQYF.

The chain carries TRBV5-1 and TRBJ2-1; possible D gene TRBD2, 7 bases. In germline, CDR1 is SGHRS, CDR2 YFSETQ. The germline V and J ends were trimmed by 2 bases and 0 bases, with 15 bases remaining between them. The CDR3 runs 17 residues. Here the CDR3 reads CASSFRGGYSSYNEQFF. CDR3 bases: TGCGCCAGCAGCTTCCGCGGGGGCTATAGCTCCTACAATGAGCAGTTCTTC.

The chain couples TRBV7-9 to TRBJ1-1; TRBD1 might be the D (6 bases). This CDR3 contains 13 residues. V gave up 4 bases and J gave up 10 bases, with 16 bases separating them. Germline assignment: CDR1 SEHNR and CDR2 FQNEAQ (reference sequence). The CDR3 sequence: CASSWGGGSGAFF. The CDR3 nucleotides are TGTGCCAGCAGCTGGGGAGGGGGATCTGGAGCTTTCTTT.

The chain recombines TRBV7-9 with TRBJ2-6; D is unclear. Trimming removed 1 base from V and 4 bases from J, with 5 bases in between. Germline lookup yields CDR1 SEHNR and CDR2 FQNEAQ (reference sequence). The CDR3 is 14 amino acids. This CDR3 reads CASSLGLGANVLTF. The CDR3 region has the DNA TGTGCCAGCAGCTTAGGGCTGGGGGCCAACGTCCTGACTTTC.

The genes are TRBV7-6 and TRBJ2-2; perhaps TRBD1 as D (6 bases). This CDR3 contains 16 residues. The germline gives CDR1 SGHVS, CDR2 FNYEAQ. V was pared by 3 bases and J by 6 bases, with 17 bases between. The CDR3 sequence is CASSFLGAVGAGELFF. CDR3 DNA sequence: TGTGCCAGCAGCTTTTTGGGGGCGGTTGGCGCCGGGGAGCTGTTTTTT.

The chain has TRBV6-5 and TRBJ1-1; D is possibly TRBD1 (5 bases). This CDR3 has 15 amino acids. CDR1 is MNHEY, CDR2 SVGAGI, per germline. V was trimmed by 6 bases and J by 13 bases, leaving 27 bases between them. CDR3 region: CASRPPTVAAGGVFF. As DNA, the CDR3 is TGTGCCAGCAGACCACCGACGGTGGCGGCGGGGGGGGTTTTCTTT.

CDR3 coding DNA: TGTGCCAGCAGGGTCCAGACAGCCGGCGGATATGGCTACACCTTC. Translating it yields CASRVQTAGGYGYTF. The V call is TRBV2, the J call TRBJ1-2, with D perhaps TRBD1 (5 bases). The germline V gene encodes CDR1 SNHLY and CDR2 FYNNEI. V dropped 6 bases and J dropped 5 bases, with 19 bases sitting between them. This CDR3 is built from 15 residues.

The CDR3, as DNA: TGTGCCAGCAGCTTAGGTGGGGGGGGACTAGTGACCGATGAGCAGTTCTTC. This sequence encodes CASSLGGGGLVTDEQFF. The V gene is TRBV7-9, the J gene TRBJ2-1, with TRBD2 matching over 8 bases. V lost 1 base to trimming and J lost 8 bases; unmatched junction nucleotides: 13. The CDR3 loop spans 17 amino acids. In germline, CDR1 is SEHNR, CDR2 FQNEAQ (reference sequence).

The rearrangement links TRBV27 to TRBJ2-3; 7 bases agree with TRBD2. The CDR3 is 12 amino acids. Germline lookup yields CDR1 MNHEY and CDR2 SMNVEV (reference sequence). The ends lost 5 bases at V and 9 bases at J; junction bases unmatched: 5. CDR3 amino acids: CASSPLGGTQYF. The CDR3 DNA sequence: TGTGCCAGCAGTCCCCTGGGGGGGACGCAGTATTTT.

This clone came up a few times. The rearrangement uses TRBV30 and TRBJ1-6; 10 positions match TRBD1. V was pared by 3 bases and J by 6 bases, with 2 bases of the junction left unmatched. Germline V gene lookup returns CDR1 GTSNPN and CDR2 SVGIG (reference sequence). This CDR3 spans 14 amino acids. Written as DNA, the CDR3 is TGTGCCTGGAGGGGGGACAGGGGTAATTCACCCCTCCACTTT. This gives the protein CAWRGDRGNSPLHF.

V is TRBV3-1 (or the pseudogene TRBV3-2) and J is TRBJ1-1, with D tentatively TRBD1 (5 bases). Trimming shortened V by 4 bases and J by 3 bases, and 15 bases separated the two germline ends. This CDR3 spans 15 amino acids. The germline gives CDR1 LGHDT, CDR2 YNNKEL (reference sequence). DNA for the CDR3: TGTGCCAGCAGCCCGGGAGGGGATTCGGACACTGAAGCTTTCTTT. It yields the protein CASSPGGDSDTEAFF.

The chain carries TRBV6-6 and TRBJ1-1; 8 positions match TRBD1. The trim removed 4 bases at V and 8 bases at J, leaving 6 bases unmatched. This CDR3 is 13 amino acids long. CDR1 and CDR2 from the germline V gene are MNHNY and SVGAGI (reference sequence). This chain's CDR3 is CASSSHGQGEAFF. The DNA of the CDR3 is TGTGCCAGCAGTTCGCATGGACAGGGCGAAGCTTTCTTT.

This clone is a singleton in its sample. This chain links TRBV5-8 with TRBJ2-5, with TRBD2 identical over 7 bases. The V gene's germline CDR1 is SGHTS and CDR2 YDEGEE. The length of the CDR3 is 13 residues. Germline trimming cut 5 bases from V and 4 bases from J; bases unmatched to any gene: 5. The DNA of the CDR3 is TGTGCCAGCAGAAGACTAGCTGGAGAGACCCAGTACTTC. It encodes CASRRLAGETQYF.

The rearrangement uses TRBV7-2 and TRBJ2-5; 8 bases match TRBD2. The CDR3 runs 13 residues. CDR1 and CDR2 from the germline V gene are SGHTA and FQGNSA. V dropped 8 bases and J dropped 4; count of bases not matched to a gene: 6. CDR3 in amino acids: CASHGGAVETQYF. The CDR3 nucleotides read TGTGCCAGCCACGGGGGGGCGGTAGAGACCCAGTACTTC.